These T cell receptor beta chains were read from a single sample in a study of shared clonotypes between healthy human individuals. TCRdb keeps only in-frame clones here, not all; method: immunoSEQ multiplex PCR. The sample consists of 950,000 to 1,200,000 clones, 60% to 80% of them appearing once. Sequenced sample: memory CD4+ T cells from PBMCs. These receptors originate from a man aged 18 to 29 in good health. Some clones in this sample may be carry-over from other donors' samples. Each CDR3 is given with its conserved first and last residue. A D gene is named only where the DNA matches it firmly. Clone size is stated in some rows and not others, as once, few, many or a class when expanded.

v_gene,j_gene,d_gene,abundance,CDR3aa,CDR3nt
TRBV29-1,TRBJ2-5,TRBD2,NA,CSVGPGLAGGETQYF,TGCAGCGTTGGCCCGGGGCTAGCGGGCGGCGAGACCCAGTACTTC
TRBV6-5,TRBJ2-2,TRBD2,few,CASSYGSGGHTGELFF,TGTGCCAGCAGTTACGGGTCGGGAGGACACACCGGGGAGCTGTTTTTT
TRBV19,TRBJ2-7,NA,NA,CASSRTGTDYEQYF,TGTGCCAGTAGCCGTACAGGGACCGACTACGAGCAGTACTTC
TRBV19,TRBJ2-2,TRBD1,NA,CASSTNRGGLFF,TGTGCCAGTAGTACCAACAGGGGTGGGCTGTTTTTT
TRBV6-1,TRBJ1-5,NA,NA,CASTPAVSNQPQHF,TGTGCCAGCACGCCCGCGGTCAGCAATCAGCCCCAGCATTTT
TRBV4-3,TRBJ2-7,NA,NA,CASSRSLGFYEQYF,TGCGCCAGCAGCCGAAGCTTAGGGTTCTACGAGCAGTACTTC
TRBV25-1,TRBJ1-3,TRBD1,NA,CASTADRGSGNTIYF,TGTGCCAGCACCGCTGACAGGGGCTCTGGAAACACCATATATTTT
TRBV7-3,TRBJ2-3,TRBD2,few,CASSPSGMEGTQYF,TGTGCCAGCAGCCCTAGCGGGATGGAGGGTACGCAGTATTTT
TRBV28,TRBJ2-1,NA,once,CASRRSSLYNEQFF,TGTGCCAGCAGGCGTTCTAGCCTCTACAATGAGCAGTTCTTC
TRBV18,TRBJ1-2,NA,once,CASSPTMDVNYGYTF,TGTGCCAGCTCACCAACCATGGACGTAAACTATGGCTACACCTTC
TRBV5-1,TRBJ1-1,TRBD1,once,CASAYRGSTEAFF,TGCGCCAGCGCCTACAGGGGTAGCACTGAAGCTTTCTTT
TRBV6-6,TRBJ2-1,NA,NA,CASSYASGGDEQFF,TGTGCCAGCAGTTATGCCTCCGGGGGAGATGAGCAGTTCTTC
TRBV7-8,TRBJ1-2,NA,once,CASSSLGGGKGNGYTF,TGTGCCAGCAGCTCCCTCGGGGGGGGTAAAGGGAACGGCTACACCTTC
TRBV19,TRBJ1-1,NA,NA,CASSRARMNTEAFF,TGTGCCAGTAGTAGGGCCCGGATGAACACTGAAGCTTTCTTT
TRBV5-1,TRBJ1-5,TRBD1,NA,CASSWDRGKGNQPQHF,TGCGCCAGCAGCTGGGACAGGGGGAAGGGCAATCAGCCCCAGCATTTT
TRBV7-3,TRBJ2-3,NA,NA,CASSLSGWEVDTQYF,TGTGCCAGCAGCTTAAGCGGGTGGGAGGTGGATACGCAGTATTTT
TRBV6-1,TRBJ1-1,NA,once,CASSEVQGRNTEAFF,TGTGCCAGCAGTGAGGTGCAGGGGCGGAACACTGAAGCTTTCTTT
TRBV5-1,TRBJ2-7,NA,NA,CASSLRGQSSYEQYF,TGCGCCAGCAGCTTGCGGGGCCAGAGCTCCTACGAGCAGTACTTC
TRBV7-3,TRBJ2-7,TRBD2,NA,CASSLGTSGSRQYF,TGTGCCAGCAGCTTAGGGACTAGCGGGAGTCGTCAGTACTTC
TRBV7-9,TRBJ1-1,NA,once,CASSYTANTEAFF,TGTGCCAGCAGCTACACAGCGAACACTGAAGCTTTCTTT
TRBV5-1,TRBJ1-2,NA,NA,CASSLEGRRGYTF,TGCGCCAGCAGCTTGGAGGGCAGAAGAGGCTACACCTTC
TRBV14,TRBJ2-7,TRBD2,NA,CASSRGTSGIYEQYF,TGTGCCAGCAGCCGCGGGACTAGCGGGATCTACGAGCAGTACTTC